This T cell receptor (beta chain) was recovered during a study of tumor-infiltrating lymphocytes in primary liver carcinoma. Joint extraction of RNA and DNA used roughly 19-31 mg of bulk tissue that was unsorted. Surgery removed the patients' primary liver carcinoma. Each of the tumor samples contained in excess of 90% viable tumor cells. TCR beta cDNA was made from 450 to 600 ng total RNA with a constant-region primer. Slightly modified ARM-PCR served as the procedure for the TCR beta libraries. These libraries came from three rounds of nested multiplex PCR. TCRdb re-called the multiplex PCR reads with MiXCR, one entry per CDR3 protein. Among some 110,000 distinct CDR3 sequences listed, approximately 82% were seen once. This receptor was obtained from a man in his forties with primary liver carcinoma and hepatitis B virus infection. Sequencing was done on a sample of liver tumor tissue from sampling region 3. Subset here: tumor region T3, left-lateral pole.

CDR3 DNA sequence: TGTGCCAGCAGTTCTGTGGGAAGCTCTGTTGGAGCCCGTACAGATACGCAGTATTTT. Protein product: CASSSVGSSVGARTDTQYF. V is TRBV11-3 and J is TRBJ2-3; D is ambiguous. The length of the CDR3 is 19 residues. Germline loops: CDR1 SGHNT, CDR2 YENEEA. Trimming took off 6 bases at V and 3 bases at J, with 28 bases between the two ends.